One sample yielded the 21 T cell receptor beta chains listed below, sequenced in a study of Tregs in tolerant kidney transplant recipients. The nonmyeloablative bone marrow transplants came from related graft donors, with transient mixed chimerism. Sequencing used immunoSEQ multiplex PCR; TCRdb keeps in-frame clones, though not all of them. The sample carries around 50,000 clones, around 90% recorded once. Source: CD8+ T cells from blood (PBMCs), taken 24 months after the transplant. The origin of the receptors is a human patient who received a combined kidney and bone marrow transplant. Some of these T cells may belong to the graft donor.

This clone was observed a few times. V gene TRBV4-1 combines with J gene TRBJ2-1, with 8 bases fitting TRBD2. CDR1 and CDR2 from the germline V gene are MGHRA and YSYEKL. The CDR3 contains 15 residues. The junction had 8 bases not matched to a gene; V was cut back by 2 bases and J by 8 bases. This chain's CDR3 is CASSQSNGGAYEQFF. The CDR3 bases are TGCGCCAGCAGCCAAAGTAACGGGGGGGCTTATGAGCAGTTCTTC.

J is TRBJ1-2 and V is TRBV27; TRBD1 matches at 7 bases. The CDR3 consists of 15 residues. Trimming took 4 bases from V and 7 from J; bases not matched to a gene: 12. In germline, CDR1 is MNHEY, CDR2 SMNVEV (reference sequence). The CDR3 DNA reads TGTGCCAGCAGTTCTCAGACAGGGTATTTGTCTGGCTACACCTTC. It is translated as CASSSQTGYLSGYTF.

This chain connects TRBV10-1 to TRBJ1-5; no clear D gene. Germline V CDR1 and CDR2: WNHNN, SYGVQD (reference sequence). This CDR3 spans 12 amino acids. Deletions cut 8 bases from V and 9 bases from J, with 14 bases between. CDR3 region: CASPLPPGPQHF. The CDR3 nucleotides are TGCGCCAGCCCCCTTCCACCGGGGCCCCAGCATTTT.

The rearrangement joins TRBV11-3 to TRBJ2-1; 12 bases line up with TRBD2. CDR1 and CDR2 from the germline V gene are SGHNT and YENEEA. This CDR3 region has 18 residues. J gave up 5 bases and V 6 bases, and 14 bases lay outside the gene matches. The CDR3: CASRSFSWLAGGDNEQFF. The CDR3, as DNA: TGTGCCAGCAGATCATTTAGCTGGCTAGCGGGAGGGGACAATGAGCAGTTCTTC.

This sequence joins TRBV11-3 and TRBJ2-7, with 12 nucleotides matching TRBD2. This CDR3 is 16 amino acids long. In germline, CDR1 is SGHNT, CDR2 YENEEA. V lost 1 base, J lost 7 bases, and 8 bases stayed unmatched. The CDR3 nucleotides are TGTGCCAGCAGCTTAGGATGGACTAGCGGGATCCCGGAGCAGTACTTC. Its protein product is CASSLGWTSGIPEQYF. The variable domain in full, with the rest retrieved from reference TRBV11-3 and TRBJ2-7, is EAGVVQSPRYKIIEKKQPVAFWCNPISGHNTLYWYLQNLGQGPELLIRYENEEAVDDSQLPKDRFSAERLKGVDSTLKIQPAELGDSAVYLCASSLGWTSGIPEQYFGPGTRLTVT.

In DNA form, the CDR3 reads TGTGCCAGCAGCTACGGACTAGCGGGGGGGCGGGATGAGACCCAGTACTTC. Translation gives CASSYGLAGGRDETQYF. The chain has TRBV7-2 and TRBJ2-7, with 15 bases fitting TRBD2. Near its end, the DNA agrees better with TRBJ2-5, so the J call may be wrong. Germline-derived CDR1 and CDR2 are SGHTA and FQGNSA. This CDR3 comprises 17 residues.

This CDR3 reads CASSATGQGDTEAFF. CDR3 nucleotides: TGTGCCAGCAGTGCCACGGGACAGGGGGACACTGAAGCTTTCTTT. V and J are TRBV28 and TRBJ1-1; 11 bases fit TRBD1. The CDR3 is 15 amino acids. Germline V gives CDR1 MDHEN, CDR2 SYDVKM. The J segment lost 3 bases and the V segment lost 5 bases, leaving 5 bases of the junction unmatched.

The rearrangement links TRBV9 to TRBJ2-7; no definite D call. The germline CDR1 and CDR2 sequences are SGDLS and YYNGEE. The V end lost 4 bases, the J end lost 3 bases, and 14 bases lay between the germline ends. This CDR3 is built from 14 residues. Here the CDR3 DNA reads TGTGCCAGCAGCCCAAGTGCGAAAGACTACGAGCAGTACTTC. Translation gives CASSPSAKDYEQYF.

The chain uses TRBV15 and TRBJ2-7; D unclear. The CDR3 length is 17 residues. Trimming left V 1 base short and J 2 bases short, with 18 bases between. The germline gives CDR1 LNHNV, CDR2 YYDKDF (reference sequence). The CDR3 protein is CATSRVAPARGAYEQYF. DNA for the CDR3: TGTGCCACCAGCAGAGTAGCCCCAGCTAGAGGCGCCTACGAGCAGTACTTC.

The gene calls are TRBV9 and TRBJ1-2, with no clear D. Trimming pared 4 bases from V and 4 bases from J, leaving 8 bases between. CDR3 length: 12 amino acids. Germline CDR1 and CDR2: SGDLS and YYNGEE. This CDR3 is CASSTHSYGYTF. The CDR3 nucleotides are TGTGCCAGCAGCACCCACAGCTATGGCTACACCTTC. The variable domain in full, with the rest retrieved from reference TRBV9 and TRBJ1-2, is DSGVTQTPKHLITATGQRVTLRCSPRSGDLSVYWYQQSLDQGLQFLIQYYNGEERAKGNILERFSAQQFPDLHSELNLSSLELGDSALYFCASSTHSYGYTFGSGTRLTVV.

This rearrangement joins TRBV7-9 to TRBJ2-3, with D perhaps TRBD1 (5 bases). Germline V gives CDR1 SEHNR, CDR2 FQNEAQ (reference sequence). V was clipped by 3 bases and J by 4 bases, with 11 bases between them. CDR3 length equals 14 residues. The CDR3 DNA is TGTGCCAGCAGCTTCCAGGGTTGGGCAGATACGCAGTATTTT. Its translation is CASSFQGWADTQYF. The full variable domain, rest sourced from reference TRBV7-9 and TRBJ2-3, is DTGVSQNPRHKITKRGQNVTFRCDPISEHNRLYWYRQTLGQGPEFLTYFQNEAQLEKSRLLSDRFSAERPKGSFSTLEIQRTEQGDSAMYLCASSFQGWADTQYFGPGTRLTVL.

Remarks on this clone: This sample includes further DNA sequences coding for the same CDR3. The chain joins TRBV15 to TRBJ1-1; D is unresolved. Looked up from germline, CDR1 is LNHNV and CDR2 is YYDKDF (reference sequence). V dropped 5 bases and J dropped 1 base, with 8 bases sitting between them. The CDR3 is made up of 13 amino acids. CDR3 amino acids: CATSRVPNTEAFF. The DNA for the CDR3 is TGTGCCACCAGCCGGGTCCCGAACACTGAAGCTTTCTTT.

This chain links TRBV19 with TRBJ2-1; D unresolved. CDR1 and CDR2 (germline): LNHDA, SQIVND (reference sequence). V shed 3 bases and J shed 4 bases, with 7 bases lying between them. The CDR3 has 13 residues. In DNA form, the CDR3 reads TGTGCCAGTAGTATCTACCGATACAATGAGCAGTTCTTC. Protein product: CASSIYRYNEQFF.

V is TRBV29-1 and J is TRBJ2-2; 10 bases are shared with TRBD1. CDR1 is SQVTM and CDR2 is ANQGSEA in the germline V gene. The junction had 5 bases not matched to a gene; V was cut back by 2 bases and J by 5 bases. The CDR3 runs 15 residues. The chain's CDR3 is CSVELDRGLTGELFF. CDR3 in DNA: TGCAGCGTTGAACTTGACAGGGGGCTAACCGGGGAGCTGTTTTTT.

The rearrangement joins TRBV27 to TRBJ2-7, with TRBD2 matching 15 bases. The CDR3 totals 15 residues. J gave up 0 bases and V 8 bases, and 2 bases lay outside the gene matches. Per germline, CDR1 MNHEY and CDR2 SMNVEV (reference sequence). CDR3 DNA sequence: TGTGCCAGCTGGACTAGCGGGGGGGCCTCCTACGAGCAGTACTTC. It encodes CASWTSGGASYEQYF.

This clone turned up a few times. This chain joins TRBV27 and TRBJ2-2; D is unclear. There are 14 residues in the CDR3. The germline V gene encodes CDR1 MNHEY and CDR2 SMNVEV (reference sequence). V gave up 8 bases and J gave up 1 base, with 11 bases separating them. The CDR3 region has the DNA TGTGCCAGCCGCTACCTCCTGAACACCGGGGAGCTGTTTTTT. Translating gives CASRYLLNTGELFF.

This clone was seen only once. CDR3 protein: CASSLGQNSGANVLTF. CDR3 sequence (DNA): TGTGCCAGCAGCTTGGGACAGAACTCTGGGGCCAACGTCCTGACTTTC. The J gene is TRBJ2-6, the V gene TRBV7-9; 7 bases are a match to TRBD1. The CDR3 loop spans 16 amino acids. Trimming took 3 bases from V and 0 from J; bases not matched to a gene: 2. Germline assignment: CDR1 SEHNR and CDR2 FQNEAQ (reference sequence).

CDR3 region: CASSPRGYTEAFF. The CDR3 DNA reads as TGTGCCAGCAGCCCCCGAGGGTACACTGAAGCTTTCTTT. The gene calls are TRBV4-2 and TRBJ1-1; D is undetermined. The CDR3 is 13 amino acids. Trimming removed 4 bases at V and 3 bases at J, with 9 bases between. Per germline, CDR1 LGHNA and CDR2 YNFKEQ.

V usage is TRBV4-2 and J usage is TRBJ1-1, with unresolved D. CDR1 and CDR2 (germline): LGHNA, YNFKEQ. The CDR3 is 11 amino acids. Deletions cut 3 bases from V and 7 bases from J, with 6 bases between. DNA of the CDR3: TGTGCCAGCAGCCACGGACTTGAAGCTTTCTTT. This codes for CASSHGLEAFF.

The chain is built from TRBV27 and TRBJ1-1, with 7 nucleotides matching TRBD1. The CDR3 runs to 13 residues. The junction had 3 bases not matched to a gene; V was cut back by 2 bases and J by 6 bases. The germline gives CDR1 MNHEY, CDR2 SMNVEV (reference sequence). The CDR3 spells CASSLRGRSEAFF. Here the CDR3 DNA reads TGTGCCAGCAGTTTAAGGGGGCGCTCTGAAGCTTTCTTT.

Concerning this clone itself: Other nucleotide sequences from this sample produce the same CDR3. The chain uses TRBV27 and TRBJ1-6; D is undetermined. Per germline, CDR1 MNHEY and CDR2 SMNVEV (reference sequence). Trimming cost V 3 bases and J 0 bases, with 6 bases left between them. The CDR3 is 15 residues long. CDR3 in DNA: TGTGCCAGCAGTTTGACTTCCTCCTATAATTCACCCCTCCACTTT. Residues: CASSLTSSYNSPLHF.